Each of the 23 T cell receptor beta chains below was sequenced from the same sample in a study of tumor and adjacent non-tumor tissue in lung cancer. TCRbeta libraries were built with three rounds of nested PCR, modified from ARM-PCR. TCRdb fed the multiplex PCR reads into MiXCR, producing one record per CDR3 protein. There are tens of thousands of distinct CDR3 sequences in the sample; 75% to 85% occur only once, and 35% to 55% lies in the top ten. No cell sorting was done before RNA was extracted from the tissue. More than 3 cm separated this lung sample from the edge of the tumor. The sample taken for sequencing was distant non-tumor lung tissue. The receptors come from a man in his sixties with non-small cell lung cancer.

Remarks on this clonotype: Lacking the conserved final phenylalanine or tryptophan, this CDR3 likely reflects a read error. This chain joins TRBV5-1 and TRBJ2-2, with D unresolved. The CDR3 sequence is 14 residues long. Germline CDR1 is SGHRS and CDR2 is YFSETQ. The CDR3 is CASILVTESGELFS. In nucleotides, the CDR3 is TGCGCCAGCATCTTGGTCACGGAATCCGGGGAGCTGTTTTCT.

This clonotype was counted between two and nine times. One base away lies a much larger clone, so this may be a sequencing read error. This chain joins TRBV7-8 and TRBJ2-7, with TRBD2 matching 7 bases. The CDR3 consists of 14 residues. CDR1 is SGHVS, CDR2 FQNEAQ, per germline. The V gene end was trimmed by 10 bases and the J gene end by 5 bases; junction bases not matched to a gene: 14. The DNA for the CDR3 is TGTGCCATCACCGGAGCGGGGAGTAGGGACGAGCAGTACTTC. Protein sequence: CAITGAGSRDEQYF.

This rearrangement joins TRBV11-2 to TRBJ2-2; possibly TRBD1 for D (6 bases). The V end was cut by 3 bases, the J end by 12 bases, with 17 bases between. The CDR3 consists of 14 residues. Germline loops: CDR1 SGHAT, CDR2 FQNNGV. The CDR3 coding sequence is TGTGCCAGCAGCTTGGAGGTTTCGAGGGGGAAGCTGTTTTTT. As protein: CASSLEVSRGKLFF.

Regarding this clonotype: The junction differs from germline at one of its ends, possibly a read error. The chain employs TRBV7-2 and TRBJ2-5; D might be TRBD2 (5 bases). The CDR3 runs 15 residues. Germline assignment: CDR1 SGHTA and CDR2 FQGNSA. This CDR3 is CASSSLQGGTETKYF. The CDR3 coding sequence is TGTGCCAGCAGCTCCCTTCAAGGAGGAACAGAGACCAAGTACTTC.

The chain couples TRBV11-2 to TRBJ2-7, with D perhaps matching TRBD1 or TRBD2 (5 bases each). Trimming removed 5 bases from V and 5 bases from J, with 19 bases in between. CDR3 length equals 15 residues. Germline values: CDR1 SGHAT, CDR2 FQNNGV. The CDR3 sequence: CASSARGGAINEQYF. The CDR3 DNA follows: TGTGCCAGCAGCGCCCGGGGTGGGGCTATAAACGAGCAGTACTTC.

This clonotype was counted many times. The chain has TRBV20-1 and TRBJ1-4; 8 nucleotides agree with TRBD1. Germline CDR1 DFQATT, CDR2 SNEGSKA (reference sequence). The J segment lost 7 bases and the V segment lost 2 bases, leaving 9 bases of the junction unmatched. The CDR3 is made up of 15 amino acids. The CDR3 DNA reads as TGCAGTGCTAGACGCCAGGGGGCGTGGAGTGAAAAACTGTTTTTT. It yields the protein CSARRQGAWSEKLFF.

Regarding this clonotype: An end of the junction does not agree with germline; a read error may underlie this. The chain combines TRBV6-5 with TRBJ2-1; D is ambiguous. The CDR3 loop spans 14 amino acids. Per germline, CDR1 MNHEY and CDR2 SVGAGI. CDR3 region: CASSYKGAMNEQLF. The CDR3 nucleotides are TGTGCCAGCAGTTATAAGGGCGCGATGAATGAGCAGTTATTC.

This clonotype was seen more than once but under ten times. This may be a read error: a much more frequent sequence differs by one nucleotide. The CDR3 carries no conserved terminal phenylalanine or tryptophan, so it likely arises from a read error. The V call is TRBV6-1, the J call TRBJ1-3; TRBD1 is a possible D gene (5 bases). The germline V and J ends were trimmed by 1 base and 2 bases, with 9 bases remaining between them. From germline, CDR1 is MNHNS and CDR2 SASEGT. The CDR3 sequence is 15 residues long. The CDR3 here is CASSEGTGPGNTIYL. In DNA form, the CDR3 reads TGTGCCAGCAGTGAAGGTACAGGTCCTGGAAACACCATATATCTT.

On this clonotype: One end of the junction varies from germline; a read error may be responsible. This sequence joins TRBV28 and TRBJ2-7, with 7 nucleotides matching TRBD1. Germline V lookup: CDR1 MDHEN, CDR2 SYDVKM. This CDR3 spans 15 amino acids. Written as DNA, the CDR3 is TGTGCCAGCAGTTTGCAGGGGGTTGGAGTCTACGAGCAGTACTTT. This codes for CASSLQGVGVYEQYF.

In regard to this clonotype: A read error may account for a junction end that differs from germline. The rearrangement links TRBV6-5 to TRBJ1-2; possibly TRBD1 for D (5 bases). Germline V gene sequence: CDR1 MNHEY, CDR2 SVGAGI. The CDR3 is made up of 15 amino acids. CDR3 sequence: CASSPQDGNNYGYTF. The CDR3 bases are TGTGCCAGCAGTCCACAGGATGGGAATAACTACGGCTACACCTTC.

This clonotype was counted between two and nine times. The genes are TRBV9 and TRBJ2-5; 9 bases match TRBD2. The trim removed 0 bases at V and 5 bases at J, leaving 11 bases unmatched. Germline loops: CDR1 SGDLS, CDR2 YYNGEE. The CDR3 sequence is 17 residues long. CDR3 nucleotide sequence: TGTGCCAGCAGCGTAGAGGCGGGAGGGCAAAATTTCGAGACCCAGTACTTC. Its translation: CASSVEAGGQNFETQYF.

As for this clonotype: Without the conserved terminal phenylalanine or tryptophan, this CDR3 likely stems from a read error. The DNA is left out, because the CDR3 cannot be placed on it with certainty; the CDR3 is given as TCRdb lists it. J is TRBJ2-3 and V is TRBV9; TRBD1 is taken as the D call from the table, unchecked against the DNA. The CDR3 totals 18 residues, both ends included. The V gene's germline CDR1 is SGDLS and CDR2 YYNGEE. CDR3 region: CASSAPRGGGPAPDTKYY.

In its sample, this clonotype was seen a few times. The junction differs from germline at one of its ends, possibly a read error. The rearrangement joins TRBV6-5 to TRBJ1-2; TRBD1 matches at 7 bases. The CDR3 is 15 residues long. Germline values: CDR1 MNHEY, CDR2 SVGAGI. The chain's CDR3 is CASGRQGGNNYGYTF. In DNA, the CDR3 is TGTGCAAGCGGTCGACAGGGTGGGAATAACTATGGTTACACCTTC.

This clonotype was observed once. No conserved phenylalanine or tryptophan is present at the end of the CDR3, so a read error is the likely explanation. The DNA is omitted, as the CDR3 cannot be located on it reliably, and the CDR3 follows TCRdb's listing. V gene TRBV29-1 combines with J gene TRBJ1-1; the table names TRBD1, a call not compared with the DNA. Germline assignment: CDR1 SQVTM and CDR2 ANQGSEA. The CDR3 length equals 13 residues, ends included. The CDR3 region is CSASGARDTEVFI.

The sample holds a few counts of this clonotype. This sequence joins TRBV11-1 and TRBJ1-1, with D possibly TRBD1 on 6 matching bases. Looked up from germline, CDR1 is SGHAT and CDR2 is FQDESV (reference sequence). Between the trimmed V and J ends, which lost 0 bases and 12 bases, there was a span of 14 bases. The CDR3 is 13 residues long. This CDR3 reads CASSLASGAETFF. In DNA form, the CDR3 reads TGTGCCAGCAGCTTAGCGTCGGGGGCTGAGACTTTCTTT. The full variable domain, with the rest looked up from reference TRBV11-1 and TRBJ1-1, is EAEVAQSPRYKITEKSQAVAFWCDPISGHATLYWYRQILGQGPELLVQFQDESVVDDSQLPKDRFSAERLKGVDSTLKIQPAELGDSAMYLCASSLASGAETFFGQGTRLTVV.

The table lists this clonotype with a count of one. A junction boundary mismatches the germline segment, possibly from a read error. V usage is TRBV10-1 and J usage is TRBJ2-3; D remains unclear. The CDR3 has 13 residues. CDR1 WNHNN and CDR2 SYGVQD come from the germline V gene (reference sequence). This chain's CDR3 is CASSESCADTQYF. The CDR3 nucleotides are TGCGCCAGTAGTGAGTCTTGTGCAGATACGCAGTATTTT.

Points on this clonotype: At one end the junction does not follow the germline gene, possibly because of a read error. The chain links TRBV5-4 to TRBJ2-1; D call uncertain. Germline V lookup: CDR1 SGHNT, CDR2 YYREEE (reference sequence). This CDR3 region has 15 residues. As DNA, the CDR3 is TGTGCCAGCAGCTTGGCGAACCTATCCGGAAATGAGCAGTTCTTT. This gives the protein CASSLANLSGNEQFF.

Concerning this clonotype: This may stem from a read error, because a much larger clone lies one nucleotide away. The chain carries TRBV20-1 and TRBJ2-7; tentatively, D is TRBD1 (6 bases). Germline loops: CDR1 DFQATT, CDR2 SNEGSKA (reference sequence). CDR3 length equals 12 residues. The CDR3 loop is CSAGDIGGEQYF. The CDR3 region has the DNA TGCAGTGCTGGAGATATAGGGGGCGAGCAGTACTTC.

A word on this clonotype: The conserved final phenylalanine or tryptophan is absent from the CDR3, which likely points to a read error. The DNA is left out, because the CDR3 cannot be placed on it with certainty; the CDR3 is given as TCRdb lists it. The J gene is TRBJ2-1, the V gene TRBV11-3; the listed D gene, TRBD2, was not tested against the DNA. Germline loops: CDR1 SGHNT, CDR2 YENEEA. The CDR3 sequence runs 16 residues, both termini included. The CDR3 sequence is CGSSSQGLAGNNEQFL.

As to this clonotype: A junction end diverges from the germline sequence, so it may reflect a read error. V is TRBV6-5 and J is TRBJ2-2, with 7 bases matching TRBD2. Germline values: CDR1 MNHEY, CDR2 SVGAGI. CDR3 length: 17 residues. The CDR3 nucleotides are TGTGCCAGCAGACCATCGGCGGGAGCGACGAACGCCGGGGAGCTGTTTTTT. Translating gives CASRPSAGATNAGELFF.

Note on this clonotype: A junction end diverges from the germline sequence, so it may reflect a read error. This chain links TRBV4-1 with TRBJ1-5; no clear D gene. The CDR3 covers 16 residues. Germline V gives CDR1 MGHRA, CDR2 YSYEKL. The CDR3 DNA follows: TGCGCGAGCAGCCATGTGGTTCATGGACCCAATCAGCCCCAGCATTTT. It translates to CASSHVVHGPNQPQHF.

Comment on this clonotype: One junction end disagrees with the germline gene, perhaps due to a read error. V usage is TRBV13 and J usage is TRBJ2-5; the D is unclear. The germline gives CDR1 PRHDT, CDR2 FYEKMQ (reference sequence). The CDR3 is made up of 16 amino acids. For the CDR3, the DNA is TGTGCTAGCAGCTCCCCAAAGAGCGCGAACCAAGAGACCCAGTACTTC. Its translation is CASSSPKSANQETQYF.

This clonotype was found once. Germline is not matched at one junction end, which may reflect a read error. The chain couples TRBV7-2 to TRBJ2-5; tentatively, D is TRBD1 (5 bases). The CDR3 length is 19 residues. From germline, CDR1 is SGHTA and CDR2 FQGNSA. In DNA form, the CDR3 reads TGTGCCAGCAGCTTAGCCCCCGGTAGCAAGGGGCGTCCCCAAGATACCCAATACTTC. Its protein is CASSLAPGSKGRPQDTQYF.